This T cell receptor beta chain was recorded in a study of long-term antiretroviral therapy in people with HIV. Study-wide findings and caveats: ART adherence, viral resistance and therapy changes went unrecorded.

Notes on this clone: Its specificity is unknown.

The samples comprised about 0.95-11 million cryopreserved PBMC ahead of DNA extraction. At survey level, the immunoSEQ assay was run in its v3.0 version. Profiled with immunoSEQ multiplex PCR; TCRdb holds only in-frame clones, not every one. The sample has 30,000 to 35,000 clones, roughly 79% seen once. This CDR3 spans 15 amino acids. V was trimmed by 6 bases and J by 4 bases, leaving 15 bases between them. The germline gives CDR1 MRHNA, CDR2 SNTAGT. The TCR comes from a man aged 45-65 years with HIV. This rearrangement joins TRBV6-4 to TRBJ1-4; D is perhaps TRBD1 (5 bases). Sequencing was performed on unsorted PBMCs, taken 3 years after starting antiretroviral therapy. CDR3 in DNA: TGTGCCAGCAGACGAACCGGGACTTATAATGAAAAACTGTTTTTT. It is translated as CASRRTGTYNEKLFF.